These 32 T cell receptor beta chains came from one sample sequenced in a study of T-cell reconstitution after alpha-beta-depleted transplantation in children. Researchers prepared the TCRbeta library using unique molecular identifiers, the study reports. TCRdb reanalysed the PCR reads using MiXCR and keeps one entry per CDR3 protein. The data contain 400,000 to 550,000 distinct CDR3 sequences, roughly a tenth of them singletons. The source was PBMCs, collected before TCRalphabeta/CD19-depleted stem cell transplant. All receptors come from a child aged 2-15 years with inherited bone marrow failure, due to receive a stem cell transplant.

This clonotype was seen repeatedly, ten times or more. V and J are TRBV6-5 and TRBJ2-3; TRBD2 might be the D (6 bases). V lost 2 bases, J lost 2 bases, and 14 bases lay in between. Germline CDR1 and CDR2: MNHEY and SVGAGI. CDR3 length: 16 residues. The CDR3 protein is CASSYVGGLITDTQYF. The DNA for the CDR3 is TGTGCCAGCAGTTACGTGGGGGGTCTGATCACAGATACGCAGTATTTT.

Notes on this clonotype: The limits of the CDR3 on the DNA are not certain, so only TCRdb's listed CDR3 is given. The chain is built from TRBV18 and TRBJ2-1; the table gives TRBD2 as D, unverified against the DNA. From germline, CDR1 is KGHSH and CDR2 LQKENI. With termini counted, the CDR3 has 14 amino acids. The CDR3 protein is CASSPEVAGGTGFF.

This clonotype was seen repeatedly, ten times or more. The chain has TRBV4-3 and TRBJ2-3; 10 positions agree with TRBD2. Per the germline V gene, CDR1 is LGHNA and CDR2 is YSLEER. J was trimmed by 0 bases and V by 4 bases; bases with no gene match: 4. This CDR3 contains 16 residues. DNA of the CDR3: TGCGCCAGCAGCCTTAGCGGGAGGAAAAGCACAGATACGCAGTATTTT. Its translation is CASSLSGRKSTDTQYF.

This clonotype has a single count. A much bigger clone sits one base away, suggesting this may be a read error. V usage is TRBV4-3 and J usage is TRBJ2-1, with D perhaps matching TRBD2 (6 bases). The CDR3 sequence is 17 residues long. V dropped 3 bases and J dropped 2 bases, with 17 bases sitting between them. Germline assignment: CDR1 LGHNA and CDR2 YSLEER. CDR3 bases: TGCGCCAGCAGCCACGCTAACGGGAGTGAGACCTACAATGAGCAGTTCTTC. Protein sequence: CASSHANGSETYNEQFF.

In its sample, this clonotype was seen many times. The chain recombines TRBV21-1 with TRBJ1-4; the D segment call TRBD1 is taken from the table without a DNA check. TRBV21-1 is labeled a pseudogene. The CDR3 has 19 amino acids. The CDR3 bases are TGTGCCAGCAGCAAAAGGATCCACGACAGGCCTGCAACTAATGAAAAACTGTTTTTT. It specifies CASSKRIHDRPATNEKLFF.

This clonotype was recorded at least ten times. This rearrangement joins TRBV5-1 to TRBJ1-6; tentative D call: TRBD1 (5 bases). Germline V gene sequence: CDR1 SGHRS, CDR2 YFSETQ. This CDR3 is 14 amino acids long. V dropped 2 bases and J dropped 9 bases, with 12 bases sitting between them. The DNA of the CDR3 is TGCGCCAGCAGCTTCGGGGACCGTTTTTCACCCCTCCACTTT. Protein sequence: CASSFGDRFSPLHF.

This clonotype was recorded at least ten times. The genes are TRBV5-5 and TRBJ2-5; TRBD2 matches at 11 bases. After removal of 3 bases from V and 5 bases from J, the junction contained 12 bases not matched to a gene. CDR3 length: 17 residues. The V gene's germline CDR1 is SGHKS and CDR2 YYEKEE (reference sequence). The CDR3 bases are TGTGCCAGCAGCTCGATAGCGGGAGGGCTCGGAGAGGAGACCCAGTACTTC. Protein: CASSSIAGGLGEETQYF.

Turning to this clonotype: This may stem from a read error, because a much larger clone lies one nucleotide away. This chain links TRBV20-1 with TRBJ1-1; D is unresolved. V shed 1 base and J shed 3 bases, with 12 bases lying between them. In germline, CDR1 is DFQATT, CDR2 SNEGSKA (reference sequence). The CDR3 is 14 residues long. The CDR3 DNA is TGCAGTGCTAGAGGTCCAAGGGCGGACACTGAAGCTTTCTTT. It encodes CSARGPRADTEAFF.

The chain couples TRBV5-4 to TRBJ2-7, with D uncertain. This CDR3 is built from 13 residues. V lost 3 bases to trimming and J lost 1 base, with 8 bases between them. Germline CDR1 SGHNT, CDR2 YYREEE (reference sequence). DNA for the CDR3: TGTGCCAGCAGCTGGTCCGGGTCCTACGAGCAGTACTTC. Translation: CASSWSGSYEQYF. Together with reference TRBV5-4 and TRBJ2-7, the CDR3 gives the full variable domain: ETGVTQSPTHLIKTRGQQVTLRCSSQSGHNTVSWYQQALGQGPQFIFQYYREEENGRGNFPPRFSGLQFPNYSSELNVNALELDDSALYLCASSWSGSYEQYFGPGTRLTVT.

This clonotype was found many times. In DNA form, the CDR3 reads TGTGCCAGCAGGAGGGAGATAGGAGATACGCAGTATTTT. Its protein is CASRREIGDTQYF. This chain connects TRBV28 to TRBJ2-3; D might be TRBD2 (5 bases). Germline CDR1 and CDR2: MDHEN and SYDVKM. The CDR3 runs to 13 residues. V dropped 6 bases and J dropped 5 bases, with 12 bases sitting between them.

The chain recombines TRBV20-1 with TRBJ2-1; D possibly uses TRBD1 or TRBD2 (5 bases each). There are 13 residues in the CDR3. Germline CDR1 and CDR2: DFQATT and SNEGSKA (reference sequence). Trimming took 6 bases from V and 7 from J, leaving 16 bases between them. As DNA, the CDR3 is TGCAGTGCCAATCGGGACCCCCGAAATGAGCAGTTCTTC. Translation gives CSANRDPRNEQFF.

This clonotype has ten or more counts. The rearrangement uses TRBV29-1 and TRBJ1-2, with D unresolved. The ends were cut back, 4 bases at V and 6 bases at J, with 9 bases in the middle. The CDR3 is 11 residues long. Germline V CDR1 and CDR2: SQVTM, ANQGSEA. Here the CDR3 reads CSVGATDGYTF. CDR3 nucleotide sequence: TGCAGCGTTGGGGCGACGGATGGCTACACCTTC.

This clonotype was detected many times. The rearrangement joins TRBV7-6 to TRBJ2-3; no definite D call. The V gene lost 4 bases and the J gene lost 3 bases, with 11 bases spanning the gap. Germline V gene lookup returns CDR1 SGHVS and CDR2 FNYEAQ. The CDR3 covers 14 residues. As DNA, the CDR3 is TGTGCCAGCAGCTCCCCAGACCGAACAGATACGCAGTATTTT. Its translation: CASSSPDRTDTQYF. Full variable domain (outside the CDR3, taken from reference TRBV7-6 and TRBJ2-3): GAGVSQSPRYKVTKRGQDVALRCDPISGHVSLYWYRQALGQGPEFLTYFNYEAQQDKSGLPNDRFSAERPEGSISTLTIQRTEQRDSAMYRCASSSPDRTDTQYFGPGTRLTVL.

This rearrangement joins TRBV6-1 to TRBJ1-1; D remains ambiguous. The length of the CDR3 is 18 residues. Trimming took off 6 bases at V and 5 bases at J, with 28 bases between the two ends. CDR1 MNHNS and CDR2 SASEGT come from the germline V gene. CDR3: CASSLLGVSVSSGTEAFF. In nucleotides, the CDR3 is TGTGCCAGCAGCCTTCTCGGGGTATCGGTCTCATCGGGGACTGAAGCTTTCTTT.

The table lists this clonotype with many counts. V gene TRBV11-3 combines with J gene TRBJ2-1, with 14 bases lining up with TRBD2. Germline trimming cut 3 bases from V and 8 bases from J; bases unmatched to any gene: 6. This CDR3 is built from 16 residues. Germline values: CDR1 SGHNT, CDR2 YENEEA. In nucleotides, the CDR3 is TGTGCCAGCAGCTTCGGGACTAGCGGGAGTTCCGATGAGCAGTTCTTC. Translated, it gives CASSFGTSGSSDEQFF.

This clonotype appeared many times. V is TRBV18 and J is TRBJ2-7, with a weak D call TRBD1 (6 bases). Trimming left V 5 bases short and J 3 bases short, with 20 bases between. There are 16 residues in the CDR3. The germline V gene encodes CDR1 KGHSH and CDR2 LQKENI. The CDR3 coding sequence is TGTGCCAGCTCATCGCTACCGGGACAAGACTACTACGAGCAGTACTTC. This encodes CASSSLPGQDYYEQYF.

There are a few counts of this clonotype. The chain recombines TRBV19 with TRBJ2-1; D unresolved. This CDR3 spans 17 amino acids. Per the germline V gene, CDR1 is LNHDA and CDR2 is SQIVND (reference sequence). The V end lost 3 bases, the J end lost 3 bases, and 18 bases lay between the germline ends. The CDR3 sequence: CASSIWASLGDYNEQFF. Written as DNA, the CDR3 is TGTGCCAGTAGTATTTGGGCAAGTCTGGGCGACTACAATGAGCAGTTCTTC. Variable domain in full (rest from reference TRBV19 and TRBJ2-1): DGGITQSPKYLFRKEGQNVTLSCEQNLNHDAMYWYRQDPGQGLRLIYYSQIVNDFQKGDIAEGYSVSREKKESFPLTVTSAQKNPTAFYLCASSIWASLGDYNEQFFGPGTRLTVL.

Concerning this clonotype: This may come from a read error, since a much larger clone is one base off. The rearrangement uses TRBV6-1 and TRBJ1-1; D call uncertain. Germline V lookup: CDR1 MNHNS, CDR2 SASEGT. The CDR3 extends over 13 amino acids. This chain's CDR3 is CASRPTKNTKAFF. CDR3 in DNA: TGTGCCAGCAGGCCGACGAAGAACACTAAAGCTTTCTTT.

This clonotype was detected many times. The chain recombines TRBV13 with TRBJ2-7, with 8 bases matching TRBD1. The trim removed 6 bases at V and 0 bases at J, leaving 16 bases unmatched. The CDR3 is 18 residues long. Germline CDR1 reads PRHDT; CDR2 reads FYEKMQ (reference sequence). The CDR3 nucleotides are TGTGCCAGCAGTGGGGGAGGACAGGGCTCCTCAAGCTCCTACGAGCAGTACTTC. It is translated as CASSGGGQGSSSSYEQYF.

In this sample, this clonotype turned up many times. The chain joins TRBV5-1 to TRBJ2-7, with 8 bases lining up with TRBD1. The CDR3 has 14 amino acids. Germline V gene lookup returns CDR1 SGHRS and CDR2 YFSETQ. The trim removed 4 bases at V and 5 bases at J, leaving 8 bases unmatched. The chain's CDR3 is CASSPGQGHDEQYF. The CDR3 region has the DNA TGCGCCAGCAGCCCTGGACAGGGACACGACGAGCAGTACTTC.

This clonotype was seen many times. CDR3 coding DNA: TGCAGTGCTAGCCGGGGACCCCTCAATGAGCAGTTCTTC. Translating gives CSASRGPLNEQFF. The chain links TRBV20-1 to TRBJ2-1; D assignment may be TRBD1 or TRBD2 (5 bases each). Germline V gene sequence: CDR1 DFQATT, CDR2 SNEGSKA (reference sequence). Trimming left V 3 bases short and J 6 bases short, with 12 bases between. This CDR3 has 13 residues.

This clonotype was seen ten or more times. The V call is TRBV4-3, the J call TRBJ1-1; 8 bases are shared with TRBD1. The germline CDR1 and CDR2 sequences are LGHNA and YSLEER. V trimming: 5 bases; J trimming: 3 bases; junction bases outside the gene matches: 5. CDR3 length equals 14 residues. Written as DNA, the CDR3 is TGCGCCAGCAGCAGGACAGGGATGGACACTGAAGCTTTCTTT. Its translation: CASSRTGMDTEAFF.

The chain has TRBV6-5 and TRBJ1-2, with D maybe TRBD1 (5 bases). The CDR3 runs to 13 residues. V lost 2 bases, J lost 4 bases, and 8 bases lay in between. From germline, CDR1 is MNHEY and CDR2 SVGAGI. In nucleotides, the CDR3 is TGTGCCAGCAGTTACGGGGACGCCTATGGCTACACCTTC. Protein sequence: CASSYGDAYGYTF.

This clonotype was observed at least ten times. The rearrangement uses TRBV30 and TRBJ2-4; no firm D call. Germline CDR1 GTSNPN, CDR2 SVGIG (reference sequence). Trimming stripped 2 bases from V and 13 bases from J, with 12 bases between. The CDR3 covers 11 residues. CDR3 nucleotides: TGTGCCTGGAGTCATCTTGCCGGACAGTACTTC. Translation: CAWSHLAGQYF.

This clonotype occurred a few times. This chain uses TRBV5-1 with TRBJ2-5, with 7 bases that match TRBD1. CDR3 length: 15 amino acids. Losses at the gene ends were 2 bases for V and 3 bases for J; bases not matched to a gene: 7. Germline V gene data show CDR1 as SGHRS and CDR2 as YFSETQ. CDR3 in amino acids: CASSFIYGTEETQYF. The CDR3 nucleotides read TGCGCCAGCAGCTTTATCTACGGGACAGAAGAGACCCAGTACTTC.

The CDR3 loop is CASPLKRLAGGPGNEQFF. CDR3 in DNA: TGTGCCAGCCCCCTTAAGCGACTAGCGGGAGGGCCAGGTAATGAGCAGTTCTTC. The chain employs TRBV9 and TRBJ2-1, with 14 positions matching TRBD2. V gave up 7 bases and J gave up 7 bases; unmatched junction bases: 16. Germline CDR1 SGDLS, CDR2 YYNGEE. The CDR3 loop spans 18 amino acids.

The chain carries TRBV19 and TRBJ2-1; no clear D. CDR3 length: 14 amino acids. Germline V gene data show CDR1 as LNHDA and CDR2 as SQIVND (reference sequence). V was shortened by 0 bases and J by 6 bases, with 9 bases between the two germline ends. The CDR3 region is CASSIDFAINEQFF. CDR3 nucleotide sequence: TGTGCCAGTAGTATAGATTTTGCTATCAATGAGCAGTTCTTC.

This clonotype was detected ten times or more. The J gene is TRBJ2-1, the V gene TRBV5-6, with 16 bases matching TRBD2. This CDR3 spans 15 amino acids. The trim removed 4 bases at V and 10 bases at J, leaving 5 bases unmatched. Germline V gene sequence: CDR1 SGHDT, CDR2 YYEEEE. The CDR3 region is CASSTGTSGRDEQFF. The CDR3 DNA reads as TGTGCCAGCAGCACGGGGACTAGCGGGAGGGACGAGCAGTTCTTC.

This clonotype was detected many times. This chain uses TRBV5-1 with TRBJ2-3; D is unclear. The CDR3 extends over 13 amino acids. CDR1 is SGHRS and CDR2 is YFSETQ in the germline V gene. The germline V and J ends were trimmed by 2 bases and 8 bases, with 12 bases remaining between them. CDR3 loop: CASSLVQFGTQYF. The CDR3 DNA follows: TGCGCCAGCAGCTTAGTGCAGTTCGGTACGCAGTATTTT.

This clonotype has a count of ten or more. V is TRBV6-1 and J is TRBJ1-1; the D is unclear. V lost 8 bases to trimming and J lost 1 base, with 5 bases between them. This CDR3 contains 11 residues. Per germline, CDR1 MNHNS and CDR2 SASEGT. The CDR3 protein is CASFGNTEAFF. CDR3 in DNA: TGTGCCAGCTTTGGGAACACTGAAGCTTTCTTT.

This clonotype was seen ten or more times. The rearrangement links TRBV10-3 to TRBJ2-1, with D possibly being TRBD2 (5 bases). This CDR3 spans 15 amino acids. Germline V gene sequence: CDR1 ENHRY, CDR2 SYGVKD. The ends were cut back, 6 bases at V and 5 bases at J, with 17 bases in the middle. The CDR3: CAISEGPSLNNEQFF. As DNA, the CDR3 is TGTGCCATCAGCGAAGGGCCTAGCCTAAACAATGAGCAGTTCTTC.

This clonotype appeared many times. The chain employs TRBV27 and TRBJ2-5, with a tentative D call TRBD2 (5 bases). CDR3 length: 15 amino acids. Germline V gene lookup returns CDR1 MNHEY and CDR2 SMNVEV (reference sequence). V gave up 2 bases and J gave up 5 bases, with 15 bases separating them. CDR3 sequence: CASSLGGEIGETQYF. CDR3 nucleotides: TGTGCCAGCAGTTTAGGTGGGGAGATCGGGGAGACCCAGTACTTC.